Sequencing of this T cell receptor beta chain was carried out in a study of cytomegalovirus exposure and HLA in healthy donors. PCR amplification relied on 60 Vbeta primers (plus 13 Jbeta primers). Generated by immunoSEQ multiplex PCR, the TCRdb table keeps only in-frame clones and is missing some. Here the sample table reports some 72,000 clones. The CDR3 contains 15 residues. Trimming took 5 bases from V and 4 from J; bases not matched to a gene: 6. The V gene's germline CDR1 is MNHEY and CDR2 SVGAGI. This clonotype was obtained from a middle-aged man in good health and CMV-seronegative. The chain recombines TRBV6-5 with TRBJ1-4, with 8 positions matching TRBD1. Sequencing used PBMCs. The CDR3 here is CASSNGGQDNEKLFF. DNA for the CDR3: TGTGCCAGCAGTAACGGGGGACAGGATAATGAAAAACTGTTTTTT.